This paragraph covers one T cell receptor (beta chain) sequence. This record belongs to a study of T cell responses to AZD1222 COVID-19 vaccine. From germline, CDR1 is LNHDA and CDR2 SQIVND (reference sequence). After removal of 7 bases from V and 10 bases from J, the junction contained 22 bases not matched to a gene. This CDR3 contains 17 residues. The data were produced by immunoSEQ multiplex PCR, yet TCRdb's version contains in-frame clones alone and is incomplete. The repertoire holds under 130,000 clones, with approximately 88% as singletons. The sequence was obtained from an adult in good health. V gene TRBV19 combines with J gene TRBJ1-5; 7 nucleotides line up with TRBD1. The specimen was peripheral blood, collected on day 0 of AZD1222 vaccination. The CDR3 DNA reads as TGTGCCAGTACCCGGTACGGCTTGTTTGAGGGGGCAGATCCCCAGCATTTT. Protein sequence: CASTRYGLFEGADPQHF.